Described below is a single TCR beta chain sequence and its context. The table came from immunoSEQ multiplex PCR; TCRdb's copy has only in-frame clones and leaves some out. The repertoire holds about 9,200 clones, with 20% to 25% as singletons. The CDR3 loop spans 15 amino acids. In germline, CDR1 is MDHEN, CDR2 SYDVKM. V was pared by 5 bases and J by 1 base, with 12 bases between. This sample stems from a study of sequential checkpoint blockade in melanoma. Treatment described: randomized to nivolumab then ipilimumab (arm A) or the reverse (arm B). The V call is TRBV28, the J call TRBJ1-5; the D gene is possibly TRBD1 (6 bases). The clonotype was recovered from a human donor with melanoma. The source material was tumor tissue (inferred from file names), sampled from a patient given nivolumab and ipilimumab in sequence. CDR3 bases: TGTGCCAGCAGTCCCCTCAGGGGAAGCAATCAGCCCCAGCATTTT. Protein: CASSPLRGSNQPQHF.